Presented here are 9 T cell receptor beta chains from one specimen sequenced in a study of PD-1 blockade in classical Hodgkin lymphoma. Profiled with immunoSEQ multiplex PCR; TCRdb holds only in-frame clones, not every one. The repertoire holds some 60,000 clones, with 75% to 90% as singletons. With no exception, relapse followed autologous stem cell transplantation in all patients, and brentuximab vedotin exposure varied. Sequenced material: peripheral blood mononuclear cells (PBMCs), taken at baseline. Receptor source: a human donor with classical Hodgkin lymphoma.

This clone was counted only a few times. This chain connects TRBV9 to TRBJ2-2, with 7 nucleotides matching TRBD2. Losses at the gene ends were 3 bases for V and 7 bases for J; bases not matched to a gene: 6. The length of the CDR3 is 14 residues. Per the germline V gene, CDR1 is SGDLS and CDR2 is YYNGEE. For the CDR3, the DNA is TGTGCCAGCAGCGAGGGAGGGGATTTCGGGGAGCTGTTTTTT. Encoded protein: CASSEGGDFGELFF.

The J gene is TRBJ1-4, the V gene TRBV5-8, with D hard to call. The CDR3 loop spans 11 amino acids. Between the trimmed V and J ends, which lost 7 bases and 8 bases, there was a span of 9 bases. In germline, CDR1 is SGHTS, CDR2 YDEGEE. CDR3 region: CASLPQEKLFF. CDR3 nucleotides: TGTGCCAGCTTACCCCAGGAAAAACTGTTTTTT.

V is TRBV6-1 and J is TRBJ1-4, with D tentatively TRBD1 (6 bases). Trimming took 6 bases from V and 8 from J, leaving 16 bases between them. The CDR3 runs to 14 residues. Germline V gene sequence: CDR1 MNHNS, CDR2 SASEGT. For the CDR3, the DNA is TGTGCCAGCAGCCCTAGGGGGGGTATGGAAAAACTGTTTTTT. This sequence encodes CASSPRGGMEKLFF.

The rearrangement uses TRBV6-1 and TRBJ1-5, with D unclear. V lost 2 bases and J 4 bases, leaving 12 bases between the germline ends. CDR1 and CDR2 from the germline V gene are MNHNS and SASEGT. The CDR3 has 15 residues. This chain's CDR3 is CASSEYREQNQPQHF. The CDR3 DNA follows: TGTGCCAGCAGTGAATATCGAGAGCAGAATCAGCCCCAGCATTTT.

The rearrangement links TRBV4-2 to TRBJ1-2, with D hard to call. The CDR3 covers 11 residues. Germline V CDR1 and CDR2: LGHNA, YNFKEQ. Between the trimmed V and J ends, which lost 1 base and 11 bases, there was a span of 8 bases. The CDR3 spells CASSQVGKYTF. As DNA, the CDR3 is TGTGCCAGCAGCCAAGTTGGGAAGTACACCTTC.

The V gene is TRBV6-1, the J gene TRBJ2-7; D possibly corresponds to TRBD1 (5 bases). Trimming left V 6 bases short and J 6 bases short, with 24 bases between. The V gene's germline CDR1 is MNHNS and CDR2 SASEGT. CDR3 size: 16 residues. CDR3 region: CASRESPRRDNSEQYF. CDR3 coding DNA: TGTGCCAGCAGGGAATCCCCTCGCAGGGATAACAGCGAGCAGTACTTC.

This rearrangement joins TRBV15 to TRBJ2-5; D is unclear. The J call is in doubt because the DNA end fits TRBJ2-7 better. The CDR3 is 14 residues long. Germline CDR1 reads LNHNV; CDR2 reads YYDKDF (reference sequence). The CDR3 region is CATSRGTATYEQYF. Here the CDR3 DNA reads TGTGCCACCAGCAGAGGCACGGCGACCTACGAGCAGTACTTC.

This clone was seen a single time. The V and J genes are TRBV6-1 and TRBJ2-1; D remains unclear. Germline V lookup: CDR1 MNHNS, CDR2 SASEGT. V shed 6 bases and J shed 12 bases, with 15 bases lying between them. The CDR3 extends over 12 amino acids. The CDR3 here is CASSSPVPRQFF. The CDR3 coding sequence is TGTGCCAGCAGCTCTCCGGTCCCGCGGCAGTTCTTC.

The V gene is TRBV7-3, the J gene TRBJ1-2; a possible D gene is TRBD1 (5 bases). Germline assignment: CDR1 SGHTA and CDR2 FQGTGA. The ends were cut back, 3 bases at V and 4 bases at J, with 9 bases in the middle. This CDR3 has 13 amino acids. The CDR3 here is CASSLGGGYGYTF. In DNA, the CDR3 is TGTGCCAGCAGCTTGGGCGGGGGCTATGGCTACACCTTC.